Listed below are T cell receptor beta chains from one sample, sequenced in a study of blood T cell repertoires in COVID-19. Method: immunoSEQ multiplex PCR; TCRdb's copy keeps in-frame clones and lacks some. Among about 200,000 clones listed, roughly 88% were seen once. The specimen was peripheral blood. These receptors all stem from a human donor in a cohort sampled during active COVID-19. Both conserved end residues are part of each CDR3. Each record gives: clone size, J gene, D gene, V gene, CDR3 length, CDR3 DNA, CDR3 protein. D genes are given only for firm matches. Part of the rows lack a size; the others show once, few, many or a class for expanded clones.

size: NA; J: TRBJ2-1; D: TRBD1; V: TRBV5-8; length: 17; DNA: TGTGCCAGCAGCAAGGAACAGGGGATCAGGGTCCGCAATGAGCAGTTCTTC; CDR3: CASSKEQGIRVRNEQFF
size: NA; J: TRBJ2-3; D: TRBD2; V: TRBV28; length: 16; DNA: TGTGCCAGCATCCCTGAGTGGCTAGCGGGAAGAGATACGCAGTATTTT; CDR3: CASIPEWLAGRDTQYF
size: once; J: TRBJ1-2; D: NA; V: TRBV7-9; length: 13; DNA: TGTGCCAGCGCGAGGACGGGGAACTATGGCTACACCTTC; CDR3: CASARTGNYGYTF
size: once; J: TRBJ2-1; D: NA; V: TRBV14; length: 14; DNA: TGTGCCAGCAGCCAAGAACTTTCCTACAATGAGCAGTTCTTC; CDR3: CASSQELSYNEQFF
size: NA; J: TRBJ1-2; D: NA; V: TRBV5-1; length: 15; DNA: TGCGCCAGCAGCCGGGACTCGGTGGGGACCTATGGCTACACCTTC; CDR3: CASSRDSVGTYGYTF
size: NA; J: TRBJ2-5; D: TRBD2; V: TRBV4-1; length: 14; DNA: TGCGCCAGCAGCCATCTTAGCGGGCTGGAGACCCAGTACTTC; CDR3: CASSHLSGLETQYF
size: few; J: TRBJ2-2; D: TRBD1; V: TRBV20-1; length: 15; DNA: TGCAGTGCTAGTAGAATAGGGGGCGCGCCCGGGGAGCTGTTTTTT; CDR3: CSASRIGGAPGELFF
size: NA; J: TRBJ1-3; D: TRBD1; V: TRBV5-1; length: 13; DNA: TGCGCCAGCAGCTGGGACAGAGGAGACACCATATATTTT; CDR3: CASSWDRGDTIYF
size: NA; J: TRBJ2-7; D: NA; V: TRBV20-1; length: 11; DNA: TGCAGTGCTGCGGACTACTACGAGCAGTACTTC; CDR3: CSAADYYEQYF
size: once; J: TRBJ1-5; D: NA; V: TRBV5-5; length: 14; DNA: TGTGCCAGCAGCCAAAGCGGAAGCAATCAGCCCCAGCATTTT; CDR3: CASSQSGSNQPQHF
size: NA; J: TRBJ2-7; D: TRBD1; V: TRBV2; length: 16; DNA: TGTGCCAGCAGTGATTGGTCTGGGACAGGGGGATACGAGCAGTACTTC; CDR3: CASSDWSGTGGYEQYF